This TCR beta chain emerged from a study of cytomegalovirus exposure and HLA in healthy donors. Overall study context: One earlier analysis, a look at 200 million or so T cells, found approximately 120 million unique TCR beta sequences.

The study's findings and limits: Earlier findings revealed that most TCR beta V segments proved productive either about 90% or about 30% of the time. Differences between HLA loci emerged in a later analysis of TCR association rates, with DRB1 most and HLA-C fewest. Later analysis demonstrated an association between a missense DCLRE1C variant and TCR beta V- and J-gene trimming.

The primer mix had 60 Vbeta and 13 Jbeta primers. The repertoire was sequenced with immunoSEQ multiplex PCR; TCRdb's copy has only in-frame clones and lacks some. The sample carries 200,000 to 250,000 clones, under 90% recorded once. Of note for this clone: Its antigen is still unknown.

With V trimmed by 2 bases and J by 6 bases, 12 bases remained unmatched. The CDR3 sequence is 18 residues long. CDR1 and CDR2 from the germline V gene are SGHVS and FNYEAQ. This clonotype was sampled from a human donor in good health. Sequenced input: PBMCs. This chain connects TRBV7-6 to TRBJ1-6; 8 nucleotides align to TRBD1. CDR3 region: CASSLIIRQGSSNSPLHF. The CDR3 nucleotides are TGTGCCAGCAGCTTAATTATTCGACAGGGGAGTAGTAATTCACCCCTCCACTTT.